This is a list of T cell receptor beta chains from one sample in a study of T cell responses to AZD1222 COVID-19 vaccine. Using immunoSEQ multiplex PCR, the repertoire was profiled, and TCRdb retains in-frame clones only, with some absent. This table has around 65,000 clones, 75% to 90% appearing once. Specimen: peripheral blood, collected 28 days after the second AZD1222 dose. Receptors were obtained from an adult who received the AZD1222 COVID-19 vaccine. The CDR3 runs from the conserved cysteine through the conserved F or W. A D gene is named only where the DNA matches it firmly. The size field is filled for only some rows; it gives once, few, many or a size class.

-,TRBV11-2,TRBJ2-1,-,15,TGTGCCAGCAGCTTAGAGGTAGCGGAGTACAATGAGCAGTTCTTC,CASSLEVAEYNEQFF
-,TRBV5-6,TRBJ2-1,TRBD2,16,TGTGCCAGCAGCGCTGGACTAGCGAACCACTACAATGAGCAGTTCTTC,CASSAGLANHYNEQFF
-,TRBV28,TRBJ1-2,TRBD1,16,TGTGCCAGCAGTTCTCCGGACAGGGAGAGGTTTTATGGCTACACCTTC,CASSSPDRERFYGYTF
-,TRBV21-1,TRBJ2-1,-,16,TGTGCCAGCAGCCCACCGAAGCGGACATTGGTCAATGAGCAGTTCTTC,CASSPPKRTLVNEQFF
-,TRBV29-1,TRBJ2-1,TRBD1,15,TGCAGCGTTGTCGGTCATCAGGGGGCGATCAATGAGCAGTTCTTC,CSVVGHQGAINEQFF
-,TRBV5-8,TRBJ2-3,-,12,TGTGCCAGCAGCTTAAGACGTGGGCCGCAGTATTTT,CASSLRRGPQYF
-,TRBV9,TRBJ2-1,-,13,TGTGCCAGCAGCCATGGGGGGCAGAATGAGCAGTTCTTC,CASSHGGQNEQFF
-,TRBV2,TRBJ2-7,-,14,TGTGCCAGCAGTGAAGCGCTTCGGGCGCGCGAGCAGTACTTC,CASSEALRAREQYF
-,TRBV6-1,TRBJ1-5,-,13,TGTGCCAGCAGTGACCCCCCGGCCGTAGCTCAGCATTTT,CASSDPPAVAQHF
-,TRBV7-8,TRBJ2-5,-,17,TGTGCCAGCAGCTCCCGATCCGACAGGAGGGGCAAAGAGACCCAGTACTTC,CASSSRSDRRGKETQYF
-,TRBV29-1,TRBJ1-1,-,14,TGCAGCGCTTGGAGGATCCTACAGGGAGCTGAAGCTTTCTTT,CSAWRILQGAEAFF
-,TRBV28,TRBJ1-6,-,12,TGTGCCAGTCAAGTGTTAAATTCACCCCTCCACTTT,CASQVLNSPLHF
-,TRBV19,TRBJ2-5,-,18,TGTGCCAGTAGTGCCAACCCGTTCGTTGACAGCCTCCAAGAGACCCAGTACTTC,CASSANPFVDSLQETQYF
few,TRBV28,TRBJ1-4,-,14,TGTGCCAGCAGTTTACCCGGGGGGCGGGGAAAACTGTTTTTT,CASSLPGGRGKLFF
once,TRBV12-3/TRBV12-4,TRBJ1-1,-,13,TGTGCCAGCACCCCCCAGTGGAACACTGAAGCTTTCTTT,CASTPQWNTEAFF
many,TRBV7-9,TRBJ2-1,-,18,TGTGCCAGCAGCTTAGATGGGCCCTGGGAGGGGGCCCTTCTAGAGCAGTTCTTC,CASSLDGPWEGALLEQFF
-,TRBV9,TRBJ1-5,TRBD1,14,TGTGCCAGTTCGACAGGGCTCTCGTATCAGCCCCAGCATTTT,CASSTGLSYQPQHF
-,TRBV29-1,TRBJ2-3,TRBD2,15,TGCAGCGTTGCCAGACTAGCGGAGAGCACAGATACGCAGTATTTT,CSVARLAESTDTQYF
-,TRBV7-2,TRBJ2-5,-,15,TGTGCCAGCAGCTTTGATCCAGAGACTTGGGAGACCCAGTACTTC,CASSFDPETWETQYF
-,TRBV5-8,TRBJ1-2,-,13,TGTGCCAGCAAAACGGGAACATATTTTGGCTACACCTTC,CASKTGTYFGYTF
-,TRBV19,TRBJ1-1,-,15,TGTGCCAGTAGTGCCCTATGGGGAGGGAACACTGAAGCTTTCTTT,CASSALWGGNTEAFF
-,TRBV10-3,TRBJ1-3,-,14,TGTGCCACGAAAACGGGGGCGGGTGGAAACACCATATATTTT,CATKTGAGGNTIYF
once,TRBV27,TRBJ1-1,-,14,TGTGCCAGCAGTTTAGTAGTCGGGACAACGGCGCGTCTCTTT,CASSLVVGTTARLF
-,TRBV5-6,TRBJ2-7,-,13,TGTGCCAGCAGCCGCGGGGTCTCCTACGAGCAGTACTTC,CASSRGVSYEQYF
-,TRBV11-2,TRBJ2-1,-,14,TGTGCCAGCAGCCCACAGCTTTCATCGAATGAGCAGTTCTTC,CASSPQLSSNEQFF
-,TRBV12-5,TRBJ2-1,TRBD2,18,TGTGCTAGTGGTTGGGGTATCGGAGGCGGGGGGGCGTACAATGAGCAGTTCTTC,CASGWGIGGGGAYNEQFF
once,TRBV18,TRBJ2-5,-,14,TGTGCCAGCTCACCAGGGCTTAAACAAGAGACCCAGTACTTC,CASSPGLKQETQYF
few,TRBV5-6,TRBJ1-2,TRBD1,14,TGTGCCAGCAGCCTAGGACAGGGAGTCCATGGCTACACCTTC,CASSLGQGVHGYTF
once,TRBV10-3,TRBJ1-1,-,11,TGTGCCTGTCGGCAGAACACTGAAGCTTTCTTT,CACRQNTEAFF
once,TRBV7-9,TRBJ1-4,-,12,TGTGCCAGCAGCCCCCGCGGCGAAAAACTGTTTTTT,CASSPRGEKLFF
-,TRBV5-1,TRBJ2-1,-,14,TGCGCCAGCAGCTTGGCCCGGGGTAGCGATGAGCAGTTCTTC,CASSLARGSDEQFF
-,TRBV19,TRBJ1-1,-,16,TGTGCCAGCGATCACCCTAGGGGGGATCCGAACACTGAAGCTTTCTTT,CASDHPRGDPNTEAFF
-,TRBV30,TRBJ1-1,-,10,TGTGCCTGGTGGGGGGTTGAAGCTTTCTTT,CAWWGVEAFF
-,TRBV6-4,TRBJ2-5,TRBD2,15,TGTGCCAGCGTCGGGACTAGCGGGGCGGGAGAGACCCAGTACTTC,CASVGTSGAGETQYF
-,TRBV3-1/TRBV3-2,TRBJ2-1,-,15,TGTGCCAGCAGCCAAGGAGGGCCCACAGGGAATGAGCAGTTCTTC,CASSQGGPTGNEQFF
-,TRBV18,TRBJ2-1,-,13,TGTGCCAGCTCACCAGCATTGGGTGATGAGCAGTTCTTC,CASSPALGDEQFF
-,TRBV27,TRBJ1-5,-,17,TGTGCCAGCAGTGCGGGGAGAGGACAGCGTGGCAATCAGCCCCAGCATTTT,CASSAGRGQRGNQPQHF
-,TRBV6-5,TRBJ1-2,TRBD1,14,TGTGCCAGCAGGCCGGGACAGGGTACTTATGGCTACACCTTC,CASRPGQGTYGYTF
few,TRBV9,TRBJ1-1,-,13,TGTGCCAGCAGCGTAACAGGCAACACTGAAGCTTTCTTT,CASSVTGNTEAFF
-,TRBV6-1,TRBJ2-2,TRBD2,15,TGTGCCAGCAGTGAACTAGCGGGAGATCACGGGGAGCTGTTTTTT,CASSELAGDHGELFF
-,TRBV10-3,TRBJ2-7,-,15,TGTGCCATCAGAACCGGGACGGGGAAAATTTACGAGCAGTACTTC,CAIRTGTGKIYEQYF
few,TRBV6-5,TRBJ1-3,TRBD1,14,TGTGCCAGCAGTTCCAGGGGGCTAGGAAACACCATATATTTT,CASSSRGLGNTIYF
-,TRBV5-1,TRBJ2-7,-,14,TGCGCCAGCAGCTTGGAAAGCGTAATCAACGAGCAGTACTTC,CASSLESVINEQYF
many,TRBV3-1/TRBV3-2,TRBJ2-7,-,15,TGTGCCAGCAGCCAAGGTCTCGACTCCTCCTACGAGCAGTACTTC,CASSQGLDSSYEQYF
-,TRBV6-1,TRBJ1-2,-,14,TGTGCCAGCAGTGAGGAAATAGGAGTCTATGGCTACACCTTC,CASSEEIGVYGYTF
once,TRBV6-6,TRBJ2-3,-,14,TGTGCCAGCAGTTACTCGTCACGGACAGATACGCAGTATTTT,CASSYSSRTDTQYF
-,TRBV5-1,TRBJ2-7,TRBD1,13,TGCGCCAGCAGCGTGGGACAGGGCGGGACGCAGTACTTC,CASSVGQGGTQYF
-,TRBV6-5,TRBJ1-2,TRBD1,14,TGTGCCAGCAGTTACCGGGACAGGTCTTATGGCTACACCTTC,CASSYRDRSYGYTF
-,TRBV6-5,TRBJ1-6,-,15,TGTGCCAGCGGTTTTCGGAGCTCCTATAATTCACCCCTCCACTTT,CASGFRSSYNSPLHF
-,TRBV7-9,TRBJ2-1,-,15,TGTGCCAGCAGATTAGAGGGGGGCCCCTACAATGAGCAGTTCTTC,CASRLEGGPYNEQFF
-,TRBV7-9,TRBJ2-5,TRBD1,15,TGTGCCAGCAGCTCCTCGACAGGGGGCGAAGAGACCCAGTACTTC,CASSSSTGGEETQYF
few,TRBV2,TRBJ1-5,-,15,TGTGCCAGCAGGGTTAACAATTTTAGCAATCAGCCCCAGCATTTT,CASRVNNFSNQPQHF
-,TRBV7-8,TRBJ2-5,-,16,TGTGCCAGCAGCTCCCCCCGTTTTTTGGGTAGGGAGACCCAGTACTTC,CASSSPRFLGRETQYF
-,TRBV5-1,TRBJ1-3,-,13,TGCGCCACCAAAGAGGACGGAGGAAACACCATATATTTT,CATKEDGGNTIYF
-,TRBV2,TRBJ1-5,-,15,TGTGCCAGCAGCCGGGAGGGCACAATCAATCAGCCCCAGCATTTT,CASSREGTINQPQHF
-,TRBV7-6,TRBJ2-1,-,15,TGTGCCAGCAGCCCCGATAGCAGAAACTACAATGAGCAGTTCTTC,CASSPDSRNYNEQFF
-,TRBV6-5,TRBJ2-7,TRBD2,15,TGTGCCAGCAGCTCGGTAGCGGGAGGGGATTACGAGCAGTACTTC,CASSSVAGGDYEQYF
-,TRBV5-4,TRBJ1-1,-,14,TGTGCCAGCAGCTTTAGAGGGGGGCGAACTGAAGCTTTCTTT,CASSFRGGRTEAFF
-,TRBV7-9,TRBJ2-5,TRBD2,17,TGTGCCAGCAGCTTAGCAGGTAGTAGCGGGGACCAAGAGACCCAGTACTTC,CASSLAGSSGDQETQYF
-,TRBV6-5,TRBJ2-7,-,13,TGTGCCAGCAGCTGGAACAGGAACTACGAGCAGTACTTC,CASSWNRNYEQYF